The 16 T cell receptor beta chains listed next were all sequenced from one sample in a study of cytomegalovirus exposure and HLA in healthy donors. This PCR relied on a set of 60 Vbeta primers and 13 Jbeta primers. Method: immunoSEQ multiplex PCR; TCRdb's copy keeps in-frame clones and lacks some. The table lists about 55,000 clones, roughly 85% of them singletons, with roughly 1.5% in the top ten. Sequencing was done on a sample of PBMCs. Source of these receptors: a man under 40 in good health and CMV-seronegative.

The chain has TRBV19 and TRBJ1-1, with a tentative D call TRBD1 (6 bases). The CDR3 consists of 15 residues. CDR1 is LNHDA and CDR2 is SQIVND in the germline V gene (reference sequence). The V end lost 6 bases, the J end lost 4 bases, and 18 bases lay between the germline ends. In DNA, the CDR3 is TGTGCCAGTAGGGCTCCCAGGGGTGAGGGCACTGAAGCTTTCTTT. This sequence encodes CASRAPRGEGTEAFF. Full variable domain (outside the CDR3, taken from reference TRBV19 and TRBJ1-1): DGGITQSPKYLFRKEGQNVTLSCEQNLNHDAMYWYRQDPGQGLRLIYYSQIVNDFQKGDIAEGYSVSREKKESFPLTVTSAQKNPTAFYLCASRAPRGEGTEAFFGQGTRLTVV.

Of note for this clone: Within the sample, other DNA sequences also encode this same CDR3. The J gene is TRBJ1-6, the V gene TRBV14; D not resolved. Germline V gives CDR1 SGHDN, CDR2 FVKESK. Trimming removed 3 bases at V and 5 bases at J, with 11 bases between. CDR3 length: 15 amino acids. DNA for the CDR3: TGTGCCAGCAGCCAGCCGGGAAACCATAATTCACCCCTCCACTTT. Its translation is CASSQPGNHNSPLHF. The full variable domain, with the rest looked up from reference TRBV14 and TRBJ1-6, is EAGVTQFPSHSVIEKGQTVTLRCDPISGHDNLYWYRRVMGKEIKFLLHFVKESKQDESGMPNNRFLAERTGGTYSTLKVQPAELEDSGVYFCASSQPGNHNSPLHFGNGTRLTVT.

The chain is built from TRBV19 and TRBJ2-7; TRBD1 might be the D (5 bases). Trimming left V 3 bases short and J 5 bases short, with 11 bases between. Looked up from germline, CDR1 is LNHDA and CDR2 is SQIVND (reference sequence). The CDR3 sequence is 13 residues long. The CDR3 DNA reads as TGTGCCAGTAGTATTAAGCAGGGCCACGAGCAGTACTTC. Protein: CASSIKQGHEQYF.

The chain carries TRBV19 and TRBJ1-2; 7 bases are shared with TRBD1. The V and J ends lost 0 bases and 4 bases, in that order; junction bases with no gene match: 14. Germline values: CDR1 LNHDA, CDR2 SQIVND (reference sequence). There are 18 residues in the CDR3. The CDR3 sequence is CASSIDNAGTAASYGYTF. CDR3 DNA sequence: TGTGCCAGTAGTATAGATAACGCAGGGACAGCTGCTAGCTATGGCTACACCTTC. Full variable domain (rest looked up from reference TRBV19 and TRBJ1-2): DGGITQSPKYLFRKEGQNVTLSCEQNLNHDAMYWYRQDPGQGLRLIYYSQIVNDFQKGDIAEGYSVSREKKESFPLTVTSAQKNPTAFYLCASSIDNAGTAASYGYTFGSGTRLTVV.

This clone was recorded once. V is TRBV28 and J is TRBJ2-7; 13 positions agree with TRBD2. The CDR3 loop spans 16 amino acids. From germline, CDR1 is MDHEN and CDR2 SYDVKM. V lost 5 bases, J lost 4 bases, and 8 bases stayed unmatched. The chain's CDR3 is CASSTQGLAGTYEQYF. DNA for the CDR3: TGTGCCAGCAGTACCCAGGGACTAGCGGGGACTTACGAGCAGTACTTC.

The rearrangement uses TRBV19 and TRBJ1-2; perhaps TRBD1 as D (6 bases). The CDR3 contains 16 residues. V was trimmed by 3 bases and J by 6 bases, leaving 20 bases between them. The germline V gene has CDR1 LNHDA and CDR2 SQIVND (reference sequence). For the CDR3, the DNA is TGTGCCAGTAGTATCCTCCCTAAACAGGGTTCTAATGGCTACACCTTC. It specifies CASSILPKQGSNGYTF.

The count of this clone is one. The chain employs TRBV28 and TRBJ2-5, with 14 bases lining up with TRBD2. J was trimmed by 0 bases and V by 3 bases; bases with no gene match: 12. Germline CDR1 is MDHEN and CDR2 is SYDVKM. The CDR3 runs to 20 residues. In DNA, the CDR3 is TGTGCCAGCAGTTTCCTCTCCGGGACTAGCGGGGGATCGTACCAAGAGACCCAGTACTTC. It yields the protein CASSFLSGTSGGSYQETQYF.

This rearrangement joins TRBV7-2 to TRBJ2-3, with 7 bases aligning to TRBD2. Germline V gene sequence: CDR1 SGHTA, CDR2 FQGNSA. The CDR3 has 13 residues. The V gene end was trimmed by 5 bases and the J gene end by 7 bases; junction bases not matched to a gene: 6. In DNA, the CDR3 is TGTGCCAGCAGCCGCGGGGGTGAGAATACGCAGTATTTT. Translating it yields CASSRGGENTQYF.

V is TRBV15 and J is TRBJ2-7; 7 positions agree with TRBD2. This CDR3 region has 15 residues. Germline V gene lookup returns CDR1 LNHNV and CDR2 YYDKDF (reference sequence). V was pared by 0 bases and J by 4 bases, with 6 bases of the junction left unmatched. The CDR3 loop is CATSREQGGLYEQYF. The CDR3 DNA is TGTGCCACCAGCAGAGAGCAGGGAGGGCTTTACGAGCAGTACTTC.

The chain couples TRBV5-1 to TRBJ2-7; 7 bases agree with TRBD1. This CDR3 comprises 16 residues. Trimming took 0 bases from V and 2 from J; bases not matched to a gene: 8. CDR1 and CDR2 from the germline V gene are SGHRS and YFSETQ. The DNA of the CDR3 is TGCGCCAGCAGCTTGGCCGTGGGGACAGAGGCCTACGAGCAGTACTTC. Its translation is CASSLAVGTEAYEQYF.

In nucleotides, the CDR3 is TGTGCCAGCAGCCCTCAGGGGGCAATAGTCAATCAGCCCCAGCATTTT. It yields the protein CASSPQGAIVNQPQHF. The J gene is TRBJ1-5, the V gene TRBV7-8; 8 bases map to TRBD1. V shed 5 bases, J shed 3 bases, and the junction held 9 bases outside the gene matches. The CDR3 sequence is 16 residues long. Germline CDR1 SGHVS, CDR2 FQNEAQ.

V gene TRBV6-5 combines with J gene TRBJ2-7, with 10 bases fitting TRBD2. Germline V gives CDR1 MNHEY, CDR2 SVGAGI. This CDR3 is built from 15 residues. J lost 6 bases, V lost 7 bases, and 12 bases had no gene match. The CDR3 region has the DNA TGTGCCAGCACACCTTCACTAGCGGGGCTCTCCGAGCAGTACTTC. Amino acids: CASTPSLAGLSEQYF.

The chain carries TRBV29-1 and TRBJ1-1; 8 positions match TRBD1. Germline CDR1 reads SQVTM; CDR2 reads ANQGSEA. J gave up 4 bases and V 6 bases, and 4 bases lay outside the gene matches. The CDR3 length is 12 residues. The CDR3 here is CSVRGLGTEAFF. The DNA of the CDR3 is TGCAGCGTCAGGGGGCTGGGCACTGAAGCTTTCTTT.

This clone was seen only once. V gene TRBV11-2 combines with J gene TRBJ2-3, with 8 bases that match TRBD1. The V and J ends lost 5 bases and 4 bases, in that order; junction bases with no gene match: 8. CDR1 SGHAT and CDR2 FQNNGV come from the germline V gene. The CDR3 is 15 amino acids. The DNA for the CDR3 is TGTGCCAGCAGCGTTGGTCAGGGGGCTGCAGATACGCAGTATTTT. Translation: CASSVGQGAADTQYF.

The V call is TRBV6-6, the J call TRBJ1-1, with D unresolved. Trimming removed 7 bases from V and 6 bases from J, with 12 bases in between. The CDR3 spans 12 residues. Germline assignment: CDR1 MNHNY and CDR2 SVGAGI (reference sequence). The DNA of the CDR3 is TGTGCCAGCAATCGAGGAAACCCTGAAGCTTTCTTT. This sequence encodes CASNRGNPEAFF.

This clone was seen a handful of times. The genes are TRBV11-3 and TRBJ2-7, with unresolved D. V lost 1 base and J lost 2, with 12 bases in between. The CDR3 sequence is 15 residues long. CDR1 is SGHNT, CDR2 YENEEA, per germline. This chain's CDR3 is CASSLVINYPYEQYF. In DNA form, the CDR3 reads TGTGCCAGCAGCTTAGTCATTAACTACCCCTACGAGCAGTACTTC. The complete variable domain, with remaining parts taken from reference TRBV11-3 and TRBJ2-7, reads EAGVVQSPRYKIIEKKQPVAFWCNPISGHNTLYWYLQNLGQGPELLIRYENEEAVDDSQLPKDRFSAERLKGVDSTLKIQPAELGDSAVYLCASSLVINYPYEQYFGPGTRLTVT.